Listed below are T cell receptor beta chains from one sample, sequenced in a study of OX40 agonist ivuxolimab in advanced cancers. The table came from immunoSEQ multiplex PCR; TCRdb's copy has only in-frame clones and leaves some out. The sample shows about 22,000 clones, 84% of them seen only once. This specimen consisted of CD4+ or CD8+ T cells sorted from blood, obtained in a trial of the OX40 agonist ivuxolimab. These receptors were taken from an adult with an advanced solid tumor such as melanoma, head and neck, liver or kidney cancer. CDR3s include the opening cysteine and the closing phenylalanine or tryptophan. A D gene is named only where the DNA matches it firmly. Part of the rows lack a size; the others show once, few, many or a class for expanded clones.

TRBV6-1,TRBD2,TRBJ2-7,18,NA,CASSEEKGLAGETYEQYF,TGTGCCAGCAGTGAAGAAAAAGGACTAGCGGGAGAAACCTACGAGCAGTACTTC
TRBV2,NA,TRBJ2-7,14,NA,CASRERTDSYEQYF,TGTGCCAGCAGGGAACGGACAGACAGCTACGAGCAGTACTTC
TRBV4-1,NA,TRBJ2-3,15,NA,CASSQGEGPADTQYF,TGCGCCAGCAGCCAAGGCGAGGGGCCTGCAGATACGCAGTATTTT
TRBV19,NA,TRBJ1-5,14,few,CASSIRGGPRPQHF,TGTGCCAGTAGTATCCGCGGTGGCCCCCGGCCCCAGCATTTT
TRBV9,NA,TRBJ1-6,14,NA,CASRDGTGSSPLHF,TGTGCCAGCAGGGACGGAACAGGGAGTTCACCCCTCCACTTT
TRBV5-6,TRBD1,TRBJ2-5,16,NA,CASSYMGQRYQETQYF,TGTGCCAGCAGCTATATGGGACAGAGGTACCAAGAGACCCAGTACTTC
TRBV4-1,TRBD2,TRBJ2-5,14,NA,CASSPGTSAETQYF,TGCGCCAGCAGCCCCGGGACTAGCGCAGAGACCCAGTACTTC
TRBV2,TRBD1,TRBJ1-1,15,NA,CASREGQGLNTEAFF,TGTGCCAGCAGAGAGGGACAGGGACTGAACACTGAAGCTTTCTTT
TRBV7-9,NA,TRBJ2-5,13,NA,CASRSGHQETQYF,TGTGCCAGCAGATCGGGACACCAAGAGACCCAGTACTTC
TRBV6-6,NA,TRBJ2-7,14,NA,CASSYNLANYEQYF,TGTGCCAGCAGTTACAACCTAGCGAACTACGAGCAGTACTTC
TRBV11-2,NA,TRBJ2-2,16,NA,CASSLGGTTNTGELFF,TGTGCCAGCAGCTTAGGGGGGACAACGAACACCGGGGAGCTGTTTTTT
TRBV16,NA,TRBJ2-7,13,NA,CASSQVVTYEQYF,TGTGCCAGCAGCCAAGTGGTGACCTACGAGCAGTACTTC
TRBV9,NA,TRBJ1-5,13,NA,CASSVGDGTTQHF,TGTGCCAGCAGCGTAGGGGATGGGACGACCCAGCATTTT
TRBV9,TRBD2,TRBJ2-7,14,NA,CASSASSGSSEQYF,TGTGCCAGCAGCGCCTCTAGCGGGAGTTCCGAGCAGTACTTC
TRBV27,NA,TRBJ2-7,14,NA,CASSFLDSPYEQYF,TGTGCCAGCAGTTTTCTGGACAGTCCCTACGAGCAGTACTTC
TRBV15,NA,TRBJ1-2,18,NA,CATSRDLWAGGGEYGYTF,TGTGCCACCAGCAGAGATCTCTGGGCAGGTGGGGGGGAATATGGCTACACCTTC
TRBV9,TRBD1,TRBJ2-2,15,NA,CASSPTGGNTGELFF,TGTGCCAGCAGCCCGACAGGGGGCAACACCGGGGAGCTGTTTTTT
TRBV2,NA,TRBJ2-1,16,NA,CASRSGVRQFYNEQFF,TGTGCCAGCAGGTCGGGGGTTAGGCAGTTTTACAATGAGCAGTTCTTC
TRBV7-3,NA,TRBJ2-3,15,NA,CASSSTPGSTDTQYF,TGTGCCAGCAGCTCAACCCCGGGGAGCACAGATACGCAGTATTTT
TRBV4-1,NA,TRBJ1-6,16,NA,CASSQGDIAINSPLHF,TGCGCCAGCAGCCAAGGGGACATCGCTATCAATTCACCCCTCCACTTT
TRBV25-1,NA,TRBJ2-3,15,few,CASSEWDSGTDTQYF,TGTGCCAGCAGTGAATGGGATAGCGGCACAGATACGCAGTATTTT
TRBV9,NA,TRBJ2-7,14,hyperexpanded,CASSVGQVPYEQYF,TGTGCCAGCAGCGTAGGGCAGGTTCCCTACGAGCAGTACTTC
TRBV7-9,NA,TRBJ2-5,14,NA,CASSLAADQETQYF,TGTGCCAGCAGCTTAGCGGCGGATCAAGAGACCCAGTACTTC
TRBV19,NA,TRBJ1-2,15,NA,CASSIGVAGSRGYTF,TGTGCCAGTAGTATAGGCGTTGCTGGGAGTCGGGGCTACACCTTC
TRBV27,NA,TRBJ2-3,15,NA,CASRFSDSRADTQYF,TGTGCCAGCAGATTCTCGGACAGTAGAGCAGATACGCAGTATTTT
TRBV9,NA,TRBJ1-3,15,NA,CASSVASGSGNTIYF,TGTGCCAGCAGCGTAGCCTCTGGCTCTGGAAACACCATATATTTT
TRBV10-2,NA,TRBJ2-5,12,NA,CASRGGQETQYF,TGCGCCAGCAGAGGGGGGCAAGAGACCCAGTACTTC
TRBV15,TRBD1,TRBJ2-7,13,once,CATSSDRDYEQYF,TGTGCCACCAGCAGTGACAGGGACTACGAGCAGTACTTC
TRBV5-6,NA,TRBJ2-7,14,few,CASSSTPGSYEQYF,TGTGCCAGCAGCTCCACCCCCGGGAGCTACGAGCAGTACTTC
TRBV6-1,TRBD2,TRBJ2-1,13,NA,CASSSGSSNEQFF,TGTGCCAGCAGTAGCGGGAGTAGCAATGAGCAGTTCTTC
TRBV2,TRBD1,TRBJ1-5,14,NA,CASTTGEINQPQHF,TGTGCCAGCACAACAGGGGAGATCAATCAGCCCCAGCATTTT
TRBV6-4,TRBD2,TRBJ2-1,14,few,CASSDGLAGNEQFF,TGTGCCAGCAGTGACGGACTAGCGGGCAATGAGCAGTTCTTC
TRBV11-2,NA,TRBJ2-7,13,NA,CASSDRQAYEQYF,TGTGCCAGCAGCGACCGACAGGCCTACGAGCAGTACTTC
TRBV4-1,NA,TRBJ1-5,15,NA,CASSQDRGSGQPQHF,TGCGCCAGCAGCCAAGATCGGGGGTCTGGTCAGCCCCAGCATTTT
TRBV6-1,NA,TRBJ2-5,15,NA,CASRERVGRGETQYF,TGTGCCAGCAGAGAGAGGGTTGGCCGGGGAGAGACCCAGTACTTC
TRBV15,NA,TRBJ2-1,12,NA,CATSRYYNEQFF,TGTGCCACCAGCAGGTACTACAATGAGCAGTTCTTC
TRBV10-3,TRBD1,TRBJ2-7,16,few,CAISDRTGGHTYEQYF,TGTGCCATCAGTGACAGGACAGGGGGCCATACCTACGAGCAGTACTTC
TRBV28,TRBD1,TRBJ1-6,16,NA,CASSSPGTGVNSPLHF,TGTGCCAGCAGTTCGCCCGGGACAGGGGTAAATTCACCCCTCCACTTT
TRBV10-3,TRBD2,TRBJ2-7,16,once,CAIKTSGRNLSYEQYF,TGTGCCATAAAGACTAGCGGGAGAAACTTGTCCTACGAGCAGTACTTC
TRBV19,NA,TRBJ1-2,17,NA,CASSITLQQGEYYGYTF,TGTGCCAGTAGTATAACGCTACAACAGGGCGAATACTATGGCTACACCTTC